This passage covers 11 T cell receptor beta chains from one sample sequenced in a study of blood T cell repertoires in COVID-19. Assay: immunoSEQ multiplex PCR; the TCRdb copy retains only in-frame clones and omits some. The profile shows about 73,000 clones, 89% of them singletons. The source material was peripheral blood. The receptors were sampled from a man aged 80 or over with acute or convalescent COVID-19.

The chain links TRBV3-1 (or the pseudogene TRBV3-2) to TRBJ2-3, with TRBD2 matching over 11 bases. The CDR3 sequence is 16 residues long. V gave up 3 bases and J gave up 2 bases; unmatched junction bases: 4. Germline loops: CDR1 LGHDT, CDR2 YNNKEL (reference sequence). The chain's CDR3 is CASSQASGGPTDTQYF. CDR3 bases: TGTGCCAGCAGCCAGGCTAGCGGGGGGCCCACAGATACGCAGTATTTT.

This chain uses TRBV19 with TRBJ2-2; no definite D call. This CDR3 has 14 residues. CDR1 is LNHDA and CDR2 is SQIVND in the germline V gene (reference sequence). The germline V and J ends were trimmed by 3 bases and 4 bases, with 9 bases remaining between them. The CDR3 nucleotides are TGTGCCAGTAGTATTACGGAGACCACCGGGGAGCTGTTTTTT. Translated: CASSITETTGELFF.

This CDR3 reads CASSLGQGLDYGYTF. CDR3 in DNA: TGTGCCAGCAGCTTGGGGCAGGGGTTAGACTATGGCTACACCTTC. J is TRBJ1-2 and V is TRBV5-5; TRBD1 might be the D (6 bases). This CDR3 has 15 amino acids. The V and J ends lost 0 bases and 3 bases respectively, with 12 bases between them. Germline lookup yields CDR1 SGHKS and CDR2 YYEKEE (reference sequence).

V usage is TRBV4-1 and J usage is TRBJ1-1; no clear D. The germline V and J ends were trimmed by 4 bases and 1 base, with 16 bases remaining between them. Germline V gives CDR1 MGHRA, CDR2 YSYEKL. The CDR3 length is 16 residues. The CDR3 nucleotides read TGCGCCAGCAGCCGCAGCTCGACGGGAAAGAACACTGAAGCTTTCTTT. Amino acid sequence: CASSRSSTGKNTEAFF.

This clone was counted a few times. The chain uses TRBV5-1 and TRBJ1-4; D is possibly TRBD1 (6 bases). V shed 2 bases and J shed 4 bases, with 12 bases lying between them. The CDR3 runs 15 residues. The germline gives CDR1 SGHRS, CDR2 YFSETQ. CDR3 DNA sequence: TGCGCCAGCAGCTTCAGCGGACAGAATAATGAAAAACTGTTTTTT. Its translation: CASSFSGQNNEKLFF.

The chain combines TRBV18 with TRBJ2-1; TRBD2 agrees at 9 bases. CDR1 KGHSH and CDR2 LQKENI come from the germline V gene. This CDR3 spans 15 amino acids. Germline trimming cut 5 bases from V and 3 bases from J; bases unmatched to any gene: 5. The CDR3 bases are TGTGCCAGCTCAACCCAGCGGGAGGACTACAATGAGCAGTTCTTC. This codes for CASSTQREDYNEQFF.

The CDR3, as DNA: TGCGCCAGCAGCCAATCGGGGGGTTCCTACGAGCAGTACTTC. As protein: CASSQSGGSYEQYF. The chain links TRBV5-1 to TRBJ2-7; TRBD2 aligns across 7 bases. Germline V CDR1 and CDR2: SGHRS, YFSETQ. V shed 4 bases, J shed 1 base, and the junction held 5 bases outside the gene matches. This CDR3 has 14 amino acids.

This sequence joins TRBV12-3 or TRBV12-4 and TRBJ1-1; D ambiguous. V gave up 2 bases and J gave up 1 base, with 5 bases separating them. The CDR3 runs to 13 residues. The CDR3 DNA reads as TGTGCCAGCAGTTTACGGGAGAACACTGAAGCTTTCTTT. Translating gives CASSLRENTEAFF.

The V gene is TRBV9, the J gene TRBJ2-7; 14 nucleotides agree with TRBD2. The CDR3 loop spans 19 amino acids. Germline assignment: CDR1 SGDLS and CDR2 YYNGEE. V gave up 3 bases and J gave up 0 bases; unmatched junction bases: 11. CDR3 residues: CASSAQSGLAGALSYEQYF. In DNA form, the CDR3 reads TGTGCCAGCAGCGCCCAGTCGGGACTAGCGGGGGCCCTCTCCTACGAGCAGTACTTC.

The chain links TRBV19 to TRBJ1-6, with D tentatively TRBD1 (6 bases). With 5 bases removed from V and 6 bases from J, the gap between germline ends came to 11 bases. Per germline, CDR1 LNHDA and CDR2 SQIVND (reference sequence). The CDR3 is 14 amino acids. CDR3 nucleotide sequence: TGTGCCAGTAGTCCACAGGGTGGTAATTCACCCCTCCACTTT. This codes for CASSPQGGNSPLHF. The variable domain in full, completed from reference TRBV19 and TRBJ1-6, reads DGGITQSPKYLFRKEGQNVTLSCEQNLNHDAMYWYRQDPGQGLRLIYYSQIVNDFQKGDIAEGYSVSREKKESFPLTVTSAQKNPTAFYLCASSPQGGNSPLHFGNGTRLTVT.

The chain has TRBV29-1 and TRBJ1-1; tentative D call: TRBD1 (5 bases). CDR3 length equals 13 residues. V was shortened by 3 bases and J by 1 base, with 9 bases between the two germline ends. CDR1 is SQVTM, CDR2 ANQGSEA, per germline. Here the CDR3 DNA reads TGCAGCGTTGACGGGCAGGGGAACACTGAAGCTTTCTTT. Protein product: CSVDGQGNTEAFF.